This entry is about one TCR beta chain. The antigen is undetermined. The data derive from a study of T cell responses to AZD1222 COVID-19 vaccine. Study context: Doses given second, at about 4 or about 12 weeks, were pooled. The study's findings and limits: Donors were largely white British and mainly female; clonal diversity was possibly underestimated. Baseline antibody screening turned up just six seropositive AZD1222 recipients.

CDR3 size: 14 residues. CDR1 and CDR2 (germline): SGHTA, FQGNSA. The V and J ends lost 8 bases and 0 bases respectively, with 13 bases between them. Method: immunoSEQ multiplex PCR; TCRdb's copy keeps in-frame clones and lacks some. The table lists about 120,000 clones, roughly nine tenths of them singletons. The sequence was collected from an adult in good health. Sample: peripheral blood, taken on day 0 of AZD1222 vaccination. This rearrangement joins TRBV7-2 to TRBJ1-1; D is possibly TRBD1 (6 bases). In DNA, the CDR3 is TGTGCCAGCGAAAAGGGGGGGGTGAACACTGAAGCTTTCTTT. Translation: CASEKGGVNTEAFF. The full variable domain, in which reference TRBV7-2 and TRBJ1-1 provide the parts outside the CDR3, is GAGVSQSPSNKVTEKGKDVELRCDPISGHTALYWYRQSLGQGLEFLIYFQGNSAPDKSGLPSDRFSAERTGGSVSTLTIQRTQQEDSAVYLCASEKGGVNTEAFFGQGTRLTVV.